This TCR beta chain is from a study of Ad26.COV2.S vaccination and SARS-CoV-2 variants. Background on the study: Once, or twice with 56 days between doses, Ad26.COV2.S was given intramuscularly.

The CDR3 is 18 residues long. Germline V gives CDR1 SGHNT, CDR2 YYREEE (reference sequence). The ends lost 3 bases at V and 3 bases at J; junction bases unmatched: 14. About this clone: No antigen is known for it.

Broader study findings: Total T cell responses, in the TCR breadth and depth analyses, may have been underestimated. Comparable non-spike TCR breadth was observed in vaccine and placebo recipients.

As to treatment: around 19 received Ad26.COV2.S at low or high dose, single or two shots; about 5 received placebo; per-sample allocation not given. Sampling took place 63 days after the first vaccine or placebo injection. Whoever gave the sample was an adult aged 18-55 years in Boston. Here immunoSEQ multiplex PCR was the method, and the copy in TCRdb shows in-frame clones only, minus some. The sample lists a few hundred thousand clones; 83% were seen once. The material sequenced was peripheral blood, taken in a trial of Ad26.COV2.S vaccine versus placebo. The chain carries TRBV5-4 and TRBJ2-1, with TRBD1 identical over 8 bases. This receptor was identified in a person between 18 and 60 years old who received the Ad26.COV2.S COVID-19 vaccine or a placebo. The CDR3 DNA sequence: TGTGCCAGCAGCTGGATTGGACAGGGTGAAGACTACTACAATGAGCAGTTCTTC. Translated: CASSWIGQGEDYYNEQFF.